Below are 14 T cell receptor beta chains sequenced from a single sample in a study of OX40 agonist ivuxolimab in advanced cancers. TCRdb's copy holds only in-frame clones and misses some; the assay was immunoSEQ multiplex PCR. The sample lists some 82,000 clones, roughly 91% occurring once. The sample was CD4+ or CD8+ T cells sorted from blood, taken in a trial of the OX40 agonist ivuxolimab. The source is an adult with an advanced solid tumor such as melanoma, head and neck, liver or kidney cancer.

V usage is TRBV18 and J usage is TRBJ1-2, with D uncertain. V was shortened by 2 bases and J by 4 bases, with 11 bases between the two germline ends. The CDR3 contains 14 residues. Germline CDR1 KGHSH, CDR2 LQKENI. The CDR3 spells CASSPLVSGYGYTF. The CDR3 coding sequence is TGTGCCAGCTCACCATTGGTATCTGGCTATGGCTACACCTTC.

The chain joins TRBV7-9 to TRBJ2-7; TRBD1 or TRBD2 may be the D gene (5 bases each). Germline CDR1 SEHNR, CDR2 FQNEAQ (reference sequence). Trimming took off 1 base at V and 4 bases at J, with 8 bases between the two ends. The CDR3 is 13 amino acids. DNA for the CDR3: TGTGCCAGCAGCTTAGGTGGGGGATACGAGCAGTACTTC. This codes for CASSLGGGYEQYF.

V gene TRBV28 combines with J gene TRBJ2-7, with 9 bases that match TRBD2. This CDR3 is 14 amino acids long. Germline V lookup: CDR1 MDHEN, CDR2 SYDVKM. Trimming at V came to 8 bases and at J to 3 bases, leaving 8 bases not matched to a gene. The DNA of the CDR3 is TGTGCCAGCTATGCGGGAGGGCCGTTCTACGAGCAGTACTTC. Its protein product is CASYAGGPFYEQYF.

The rearrangement uses TRBV7-2 and TRBJ2-5, with 8 bases that match TRBD2. V gave up 4 bases and J gave up 4 bases; unmatched junction bases: 5. CDR1 is SGHTA and CDR2 is FQGNSA in the germline V gene. The CDR3 has 14 amino acids. CDR3 DNA: TGTGCCAGCAGCTCCGGGACTAGACGAGAGACCCAGTACTTC. Protein: CASSSGTRRETQYF.

The chain links TRBV7-3 to TRBJ2-6; TRBD2 might be the D (5 bases). Trimming cost V 2 bases and J 1 base, with 12 bases left between them. Per the germline V gene, CDR1 is SGHTA and CDR2 is FQGTGA. This CDR3 is built from 17 residues. In nucleotides, the CDR3 is TGTGCCAGCAGCTTAGACTATCGGCAATCTGGGGCCAACGTCCTGACTTTC. Amino acids: CASSLDYRQSGANVLTF. The full variable domain, completed using reference TRBV7-3 and TRBJ2-6, is GAGVSQTPSNKVTEKGKYVELRCDPISGHTALYWYRQSLGQGPEFLIYFQGTGAADDSGLPNDRFFAVRPEGSVSTLKIQRTERGDSAVYLCASSLDYRQSGANVLTFGAGSRLTVL.

A few counts support this clone. This sequence joins TRBV5-1 and TRBJ1-1; the D is unclear. CDR1 SGHRS and CDR2 YFSETQ come from the germline V gene. The V end lost 4 bases, the J end lost 6 bases, and 7 bases lay between the germline ends. The CDR3 covers 11 residues. The CDR3 coding sequence is TGCGCCAGCAGCCATACGGCTGAAGCTTTCTTT. It specifies CASSHTAEAFF.

About this clone itself: Its ends do not fully match the called genes, so a read error is possible. The V gene is TRBV18, the J gene TRBJ1-1; no clear D. Germline V gene lookup returns CDR1 KGHSH and CDR2 LQKENI. The CDR3 has 14 amino acids. CDR3 protein: CASSPQSVNTEAFF. The DNA of the CDR3 is TGTGCCAGCTCGCCACAGAGCGTGAACACTGAAGCTTTCTTT.

This chain joins TRBV6-6 and TRBJ1-5, with 7 bases matching TRBD1. V dropped 7 bases and J dropped 4; count of bases not matched to a gene: 4. The V gene's germline CDR1 is MNHNY and CDR2 SVGAGI (reference sequence). The CDR3 consists of 13 residues. The CDR3 reads CASKGAGNQPQHF. The DNA of the CDR3 is TGTGCCAGCAAGGGGGCCGGGAATCAGCCCCAGCATTTT.

The J gene is TRBJ2-2, the V gene TRBV6-5; 11 bases map to TRBD1. The CDR3 extends over 15 amino acids. The V gene end was trimmed by 7 bases and the J gene end by 5 bases; junction bases not matched to a gene: 6. From germline, CDR1 is MNHEY and CDR2 SVGAGI. The CDR3, as DNA: TGTGCCAGCAAGGGGACAGGGGGTACTACCGGGGAGCTGTTTTTT. It specifies CASKGTGGTTGELFF.

The chain uses TRBV6-6 and TRBJ2-3; D not resolved. V shed 7 bases and J shed 2 bases, with 19 bases lying between them. This CDR3 region has 16 residues. CDR1 and CDR2 from the germline V gene are MNHNY and SVGAGI (reference sequence). CDR3 sequence: CASTKTGAEPTDTQYF. In DNA, the CDR3 is TGTGCCAGCACCAAAACCGGCGCAGAACCCACAGATACGCAGTATTTT.

The chain combines TRBV28 with TRBJ2-4; 9 bases are shared with TRBD2. This CDR3 is built from 18 residues. J was trimmed by 0 bases and V by 2 bases; bases with no gene match: 8. CDR1 is MDHEN and CDR2 is SYDVKM in the germline V gene. The CDR3 protein is CASSLRGGRDRAKNIQYF. The CDR3 region has the DNA TGTGCCAGCAGTTTAAGAGGCGGGAGGGACCGAGCCAAAAACATTCAGTACTTC. The variable domain in full, with the rest retrieved from reference TRBV28 and TRBJ2-4, is DVKVTQSSRYLVKRTGEKVFLECVQDMDHENMFWYRQDPGLGLRLIYFSYDVKMKEKGDIPEGYSVSREKKERFSLILESASTNQTSMYLCASSLRGGRDRAKNIQYFGAGTRLSVL.

The J gene is TRBJ2-7, the V gene TRBV28, with no clear D. CDR3 length: 15 residues. The germline gives CDR1 MDHEN, CDR2 SYDVKM. V gave up 3 bases and J gave up 4 bases, with 16 bases separating them. The CDR3 region has the DNA TGTGCCAGCAGTTTCTCCGGAAGACCTCCGTACGAGCAGTACTTC. Amino acid sequence: CASSFSGRPPYEQYF.

V is TRBV30 and J is TRBJ2-3; D is ambiguous. In germline, CDR1 is GTSNPN, CDR2 SVGIG (reference sequence). Trimming left V 4 bases short and J 1 base short, with 6 bases between. The CDR3 length is 12 residues. The CDR3 region has the DNA TGTGCCTGGAACTCGGGCACAGATACGCAGTATTTT. Translated: CAWNSGTDTQYF.

The rearrangement uses TRBV2 and TRBJ2-7; no reliable D call. The ends were cut back, 4 bases at V and 3 bases at J, with 7 bases in the middle. CDR1 is SNHLY and CDR2 is FYNNEI in the germline V gene. This CDR3 contains 12 residues. CDR3 DNA: TGTGCCAGCAGTGTGTCAGACTACGAGCAGTACTTC. Amino acid sequence: CASSVSDYEQYF.